Detailed here is one T cell receptor (beta chain). Antigen specificity is unknown. Treatment of the sample: oral pan-JAK inhibitor, 5-10 mg twice daily. The sample belongs to a study of CD8+ T cells in alopecia areata. Overall study context: The study gave tofacitinib for 6 to 18 months, then 6 months off drug. Study-level findings and limits: Tofacitinib significantly decreased scalp clonality and expanded CD8+ clones among top 100.

CDR1 and CDR2 (germline): GTSNPN, SVGIG (reference sequence). V lost 3 bases to trimming and J lost 0 bases; unmatched junction nucleotides: 5. The CDR3 has 14 amino acids. In each case, RNA was isolated and then reverse transcribed into cDNA as the sequencing template. The assay was immunoSEQ multiplex PCR, and TCRdb's table has in-frame clones only and misses some. This table holds about 190,000 clones, approximately 60% found once. The sample in question was CD4+ T cells sorted from blood, obtained at week 4, from a patient treated with tofacitinib. The chain links TRBV30 to TRBJ2-7; 7 nucleotides agree with TRBD2. This clonotype was obtained from a human donor with alopecia areata. The CDR3 is CAWSPGLSSYEQYF. CDR3 DNA: TGTGCCTGGAGCCCGGGACTATCCTCCTACGAGCAGTACTTC.